This record concerns one T cell receptor beta chain sequence. Antigen specificity is unknown. The germline V gene has CDR1 MNHEY and CDR2 SVGAGI. This CDR3 comprises 13 residues. V gave up 8 bases and J gave up 1 base, with 12 bases separating them. The data derive from a study of T cell responses to AZD1222 COVID-19 vaccine. Study overall: Second doses that came at about 4 or about 12 weeks were put together. Broader study findings: It was only five to seven AZD1222 recipients who were seropositive at baseline.

Generated by immunoSEQ multiplex PCR, the TCRdb table keeps only in-frame clones and is missing some. The repertoire holds some 110,000 clones, approximately 88% seen once, with 2.5% to 3% in the top ten. This clonotype originated in an adult in good health. Sample: peripheral blood, taken on day 0 of AZD1222 vaccination. The chain links TRBV6-5 to TRBJ2-7; D perhaps matches TRBD1 (8 bases). CDR3 sequence (DNA): TGTGCCAGCGGGAGGGACAGGTCCTACGAGCAGTACTTC. It is translated as CASGRDRSYEQYF.